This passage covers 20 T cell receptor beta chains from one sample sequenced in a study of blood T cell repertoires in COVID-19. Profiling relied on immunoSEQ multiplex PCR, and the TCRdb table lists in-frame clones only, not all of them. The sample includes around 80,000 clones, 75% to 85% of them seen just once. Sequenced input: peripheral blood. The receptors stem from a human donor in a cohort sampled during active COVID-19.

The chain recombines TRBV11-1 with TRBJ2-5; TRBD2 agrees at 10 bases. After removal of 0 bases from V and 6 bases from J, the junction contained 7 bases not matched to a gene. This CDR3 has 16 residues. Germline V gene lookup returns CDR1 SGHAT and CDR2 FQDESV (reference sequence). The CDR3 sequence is CASSLAAAGGQKTQYF. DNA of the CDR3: TGTGCCAGCAGCTTAGCGGCAGCGGGGGGGCAAAAGACCCAGTACTTC. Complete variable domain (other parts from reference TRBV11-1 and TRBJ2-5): EAEVAQSPRYKITEKSQAVAFWCDPISGHATLYWYRQILGQGPELLVQFQDESVVDDSQLPKDRFSAERLKGVDSTLKIQPAELGDSAMYLCASSLAAAGGQKTQYFGPGTRLLVL.

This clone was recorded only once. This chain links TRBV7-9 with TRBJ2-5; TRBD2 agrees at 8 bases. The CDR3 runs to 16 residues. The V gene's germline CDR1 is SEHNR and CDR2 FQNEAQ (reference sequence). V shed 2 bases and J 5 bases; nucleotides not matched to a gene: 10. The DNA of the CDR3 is TGTGCCAGCAGCTTATCAAGCGGGGGATTGAGGGAGACCCAGTACTTC. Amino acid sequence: CASSLSSGGLRETQYF.

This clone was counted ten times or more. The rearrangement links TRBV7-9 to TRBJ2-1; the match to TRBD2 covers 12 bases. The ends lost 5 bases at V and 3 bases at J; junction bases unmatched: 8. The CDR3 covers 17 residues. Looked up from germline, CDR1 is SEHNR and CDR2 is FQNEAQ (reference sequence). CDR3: CASSGGTSGFGYNEQFF. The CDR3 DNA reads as TGTGCCAGCAGCGGGGGGACTAGCGGGTTCGGCTACAATGAGCAGTTCTTC.

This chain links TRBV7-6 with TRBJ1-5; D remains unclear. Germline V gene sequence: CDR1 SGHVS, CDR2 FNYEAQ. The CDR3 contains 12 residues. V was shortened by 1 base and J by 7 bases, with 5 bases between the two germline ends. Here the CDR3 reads CASSLGSQPQHF. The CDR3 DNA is TGTGCCAGCAGCTTAGGGAGCCAGCCCCAGCATTTT. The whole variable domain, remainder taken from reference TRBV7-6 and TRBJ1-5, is GAGVSQSPRYKVTKRGQDVALRCDPISGHVSLYWYRQALGQGPEFLTYFNYEAQQDKSGLPNDRFSAERPEGSISTLTIQRTEQRDSAMYRCASSLGSQPQHFGDGTRLSIL.

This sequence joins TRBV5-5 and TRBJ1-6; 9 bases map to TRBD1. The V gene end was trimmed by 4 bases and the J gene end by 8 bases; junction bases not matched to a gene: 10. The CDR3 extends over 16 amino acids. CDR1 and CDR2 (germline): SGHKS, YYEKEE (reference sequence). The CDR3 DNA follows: TGTGCCAGCAGCCCTCGGACAGGGGCCGGGGATTCACCCCTCCACTTT. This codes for CASSPRTGAGDSPLHF. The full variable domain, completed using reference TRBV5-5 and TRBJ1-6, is DAGVTQSPTHLIKTRGQQVTLRCSPISGHKSVSWYQQVLGQGPQFIFQYYEKEERGRGNFPDRFSARQFPNYSSELNVNALLLGDSALYLCASSPRTGAGDSPLHFGNGTRLTVT.

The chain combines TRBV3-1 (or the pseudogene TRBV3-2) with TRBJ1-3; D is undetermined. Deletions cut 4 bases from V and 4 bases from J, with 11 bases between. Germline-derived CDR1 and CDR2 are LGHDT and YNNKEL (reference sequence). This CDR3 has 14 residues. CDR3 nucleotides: TGTGCCAGCAGCCCCCGGGAGATCGGAAACACCATATATTTT. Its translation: CASSPREIGNTIYF.

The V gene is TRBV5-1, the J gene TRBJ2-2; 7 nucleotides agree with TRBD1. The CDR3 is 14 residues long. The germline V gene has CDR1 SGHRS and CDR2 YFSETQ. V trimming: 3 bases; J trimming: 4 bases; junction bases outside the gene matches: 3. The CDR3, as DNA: TGCGCCAGCAGCTCGGGACAGTCCACCGGGGAGCTGTTTTTT. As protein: CASSSGQSTGELFF.

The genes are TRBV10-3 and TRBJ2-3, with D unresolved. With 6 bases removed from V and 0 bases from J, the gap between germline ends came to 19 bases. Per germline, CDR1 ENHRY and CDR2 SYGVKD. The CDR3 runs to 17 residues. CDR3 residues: CAIRRWAPNLSTDTQYF. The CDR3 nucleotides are TGTGCCATCAGACGGTGGGCACCCAATTTAAGCACAGATACGCAGTATTTT.

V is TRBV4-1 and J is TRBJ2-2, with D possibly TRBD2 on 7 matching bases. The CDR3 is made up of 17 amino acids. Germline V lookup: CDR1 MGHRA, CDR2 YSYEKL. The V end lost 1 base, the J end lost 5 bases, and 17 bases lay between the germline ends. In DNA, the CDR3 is TGCGCCAGCAGCCAAGGACTGGGGGGGCGAAGAACCGGGGAGCTGTTTTTT. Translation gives CASSQGLGGRRTGELFF.

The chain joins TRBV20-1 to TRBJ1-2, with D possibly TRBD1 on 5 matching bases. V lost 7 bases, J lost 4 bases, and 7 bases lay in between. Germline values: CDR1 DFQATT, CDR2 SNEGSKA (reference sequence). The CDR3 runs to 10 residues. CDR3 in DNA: TGCAGTGTCGACAGCTATGGCTACACCTTC. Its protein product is CSVDSYGYTF.

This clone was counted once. The CDR3 spells CASSQVPGTQYF. CDR3 in DNA: TGTGCCAGCAGCCAAGTACCGGGGACCCAGTACTTC. This chain uses TRBV3-1 (or the pseudogene TRBV3-2) with TRBJ2-5, with D unclear. The CDR3 extends over 12 amino acids. V lost 1 base to trimming and J lost 7 bases, with 7 bases between them. Germline values: CDR1 LGHDT, CDR2 YNNKEL (reference sequence).

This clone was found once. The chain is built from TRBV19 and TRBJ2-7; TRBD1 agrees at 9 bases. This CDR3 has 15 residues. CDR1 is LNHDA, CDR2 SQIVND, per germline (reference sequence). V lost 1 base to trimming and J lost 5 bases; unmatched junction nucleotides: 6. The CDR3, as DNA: TGTGCCAGTAGTATAGGGGACAGGGCGTTCGACGAGCAGTACTTC. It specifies CASSIGDRAFDEQYF.

The CDR3 sequence: CAWNDERDTQYF. CDR3 coding DNA: TGTGCCTGGAATGATGAGAGAGATACGCAGTATTTT. The V and J genes are TRBV30 and TRBJ2-3; the D is unclear. V lost 4 bases and J lost 5, with 10 bases in between. In germline, CDR1 is GTSNPN, CDR2 SVGIG (reference sequence). This CDR3 has 12 amino acids.

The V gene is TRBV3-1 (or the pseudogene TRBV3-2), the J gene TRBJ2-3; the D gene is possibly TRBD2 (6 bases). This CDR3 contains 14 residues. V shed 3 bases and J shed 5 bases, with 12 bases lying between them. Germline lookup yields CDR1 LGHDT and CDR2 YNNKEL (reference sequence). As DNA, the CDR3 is TGTGCCAGCAGCCAGCGGGGCCGAGGAGATACGCAGTATTTT. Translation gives CASSQRGRGDTQYF.

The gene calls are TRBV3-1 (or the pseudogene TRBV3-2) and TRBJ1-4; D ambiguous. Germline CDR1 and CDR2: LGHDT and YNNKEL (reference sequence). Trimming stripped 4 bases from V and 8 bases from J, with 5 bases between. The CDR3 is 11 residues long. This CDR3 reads CASSLGEKLFF. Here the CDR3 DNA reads TGTGCCAGCAGCCTCGGGGAAAAACTGTTTTTT.

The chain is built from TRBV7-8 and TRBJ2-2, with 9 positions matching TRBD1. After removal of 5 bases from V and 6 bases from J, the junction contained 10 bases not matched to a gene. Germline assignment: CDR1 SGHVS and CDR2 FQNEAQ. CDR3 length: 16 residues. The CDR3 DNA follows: TGTGCCAGCAGCCCAAGAAGACAGGGGGGGTCCGGGGAGCTGTTTTTT. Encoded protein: CASSPRRQGGSGELFF. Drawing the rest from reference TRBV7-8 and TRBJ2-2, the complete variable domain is GAGVSQSPRYKVAKRGQDVALRCDPISGHVSLFWYQQALGQGPEFLTYFQNEAQLDKSGLPSDRFFAERPEGSVSTLKIQRTQQEDSAVYLCASSPRRQGGSGELFFGEGSRLTVL.

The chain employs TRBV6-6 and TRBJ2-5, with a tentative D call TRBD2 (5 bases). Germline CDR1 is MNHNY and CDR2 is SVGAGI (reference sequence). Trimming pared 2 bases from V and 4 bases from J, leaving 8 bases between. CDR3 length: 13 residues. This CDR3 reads CASSYEGPETQYF. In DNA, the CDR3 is TGTGCCAGCAGTTACGAGGGTCCAGAGACCCAGTACTTC.

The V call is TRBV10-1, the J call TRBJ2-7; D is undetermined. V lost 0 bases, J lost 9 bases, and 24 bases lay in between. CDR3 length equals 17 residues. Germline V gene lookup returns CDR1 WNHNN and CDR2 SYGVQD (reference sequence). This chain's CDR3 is CASSESTTPYPSAGQYF. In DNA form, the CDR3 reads TGCGCCAGCAGTGAGTCGACCACACCCTACCCGTCCGCAGGGCAGTACTTC.

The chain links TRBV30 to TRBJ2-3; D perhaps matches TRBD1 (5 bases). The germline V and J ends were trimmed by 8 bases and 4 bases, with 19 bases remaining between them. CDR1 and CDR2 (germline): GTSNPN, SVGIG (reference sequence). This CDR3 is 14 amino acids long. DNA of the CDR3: TGTGCCGTTCCTTCAGGGTATTCGGCAGATACGCAGTATTTT. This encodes CAVPSGYSADTQYF.

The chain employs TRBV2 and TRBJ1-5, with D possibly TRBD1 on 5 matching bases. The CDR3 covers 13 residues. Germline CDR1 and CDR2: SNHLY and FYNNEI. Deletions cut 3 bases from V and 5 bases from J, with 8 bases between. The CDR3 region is CASSDREDQPQHF. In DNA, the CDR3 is TGTGCCAGCAGTGACAGGGAGGATCAGCCCCAGCATTTT.